This is a list of T cell receptor beta chains from one sample in a study of blood T cell repertoires in COVID-19. Measured with immunoSEQ multiplex PCR; TCRdb has only the in-frame clones, and not every one. Of about 360,000 clones in the sample, approximately 86% were seen once. Sequencing was done on a sample of peripheral blood. Every receptor here comes from a human donor in a cohort sampled during active COVID-19. CDR3s leave out the opening cysteine and the closing phenylalanine or tryptophan.

cdr3_aa j_call v_call
ASSLETPTDNEQF TRBJ2-1 TRBV5-1
ASSPQGGGTTEAF TRBJ1-1 TRBV18
ASSLRGAGETQY TRBJ2-5 TRBV5-6
ASSLKGQLSTYEQY TRBJ2-7 TRBV5-6
ASSQEDRTGLYQETQY TRBJ2-5 TRBV4-2
ASSQDGANTEAF TRBJ1-1 TRBV4-2
ASSQTAGGTGELF TRBJ2-2 TRBV7-2
ASSIGVRDTEAF TRBJ1-1 TRBV2
ASSSTDSSYNSPLH TRBJ1-6 TRBV5-5
ASSNSGSGDNEQF TRBJ2-1 TRBV7-6
SHTGPGQGATDTQY TRBJ2-3 TRBV29-1
ASSSQGEPGNTIY TRBJ1-3 TRBV19
ASSLDGIISPLH TRBJ1-6 TRBV5-1
SVGGLAGGETQY TRBJ2-5 TRBV29-1
ASSLVQATDTQY TRBJ2-3 TRBV5-1
ASSVAGEGTKNIQY TRBJ2-4 TRBV5-6
ASSRDSNQPQH TRBJ1-5 TRBV25-1
ASSLTFRGSYNEQF TRBJ2-1 TRBV7-3
ASKGEAWESF TRBJ1-1 TRBV10-3
AWSVTTNEKLF TRBJ1-4 TRBV30
ASSLAPKIGSTEAF TRBJ1-1 TRBV7-2
ASSPGTSGDNEQF TRBJ2-1 TRBV5-4
ASSDGTGGHEQF TRBJ2-1 TRBV9
ASSEPSGRAFGELF TRBJ2-2 TRBV6-1
ASSWGGVKLF TRBJ2-2 TRBV12-3/TRBV12-4
ASSPASGSFNEQF TRBJ2-1 TRBV2
ASSLREHNSPLH TRBJ1-6 TRBV18
ASSPRADAGETQY TRBJ2-5 TRBV18
ASSLSQAGGGEQF TRBJ2-1 TRBV7-9
ASSLAGTGDEKLF TRBJ1-4 TRBV28
ASSLPTGSGEQY TRBJ2-7 TRBV5-1
ASSVRTGASYGYT TRBJ1-2 TRBV2
ASSQGTTQSNTQY TRBJ2-3 TRBV7-2
ASARVVLEETQY TRBJ2-5 TRBV28
ASSLTGSNYGYT TRBJ1-2 TRBV5-1
ASSQDSETGINYGYT TRBJ1-2 TRBV3-1/TRBV3-2
ASSLSGGNYNEQF TRBJ2-1 TRBV7-2
SARGTESYT TRBJ1-2 TRBV20-1
ASRTQGGNFYEQY TRBJ2-7 TRBV27
ASSQESSSGANVLT TRBJ2-6 TRBV4-2
ASSLTGTDTGELF TRBJ2-2 TRBV7-7
SATMGHELF TRBJ2-2 TRBV20-1
ASSYAQGGEAF TRBJ1-1 TRBV6-6
ASSFQTDGELF TRBJ2-2 TRBV5-1
ASSHGLLAKNIQY TRBJ2-4 TRBV4-2
ASSIAVSNTEAF TRBJ1-1 TRBV19
ASSPRDRGNSEAF TRBJ1-1 TRBV7-8
ASSIGSGENTGELF TRBJ2-2 TRBV19
ATSRGGQGSYNSPLH TRBJ1-6 TRBV15
ASNKDRDYEQY TRBJ2-7 TRBV6-5
ASSMRAPLSSSYNEQF TRBJ2-1 TRBV2